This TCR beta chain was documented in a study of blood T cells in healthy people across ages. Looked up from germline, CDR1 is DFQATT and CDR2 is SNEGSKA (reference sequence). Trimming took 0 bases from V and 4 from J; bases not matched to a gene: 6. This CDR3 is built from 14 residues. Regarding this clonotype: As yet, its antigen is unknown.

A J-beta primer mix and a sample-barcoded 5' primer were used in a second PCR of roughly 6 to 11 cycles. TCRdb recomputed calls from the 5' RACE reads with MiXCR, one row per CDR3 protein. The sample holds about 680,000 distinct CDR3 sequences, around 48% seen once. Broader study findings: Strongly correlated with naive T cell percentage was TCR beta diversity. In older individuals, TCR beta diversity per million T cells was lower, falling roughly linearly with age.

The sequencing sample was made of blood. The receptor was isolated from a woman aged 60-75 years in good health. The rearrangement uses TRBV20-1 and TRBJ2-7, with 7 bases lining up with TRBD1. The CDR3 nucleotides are TGCAGTGCTAGAGATTACGCCAGGGGGTACGAGCAGTACTTC. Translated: CSARDYARGYEQYF.